This T cell receptor (beta chain) came from a study of T cells in Graves' hyperthyroidism and ophthalmopathy (dated by TCRdb to about 2019). Looking at the study overall: Peripheral blood samples were taken at the time of initial diagnosis, prior to any treatment. The approximately 100 discovery patients were divided at random into training and test sets in a 7:3 ratio. An independent validation cohort of around 20 hyperthyroidism patients and approximately 16 patients who later progressed to ophthalmopathy tested prospective prediction of ophthalmopathy. TCR Vbeta CDR3 sequencing of 140 or so peripheral blood samples (under 45 ophthalmopathy, under 80 hyperthyroidism and approximately 17 progressor patients) is reported in the paper. The study also compared thyroid tissue and blood T-cell repertoires from 5 to 7 Graves' hyperthyroidism patients. A discovery cohort of around 98 patients, 43 with Graves' ophthalmopathy and over 55 with stable Graves' hyperthyroidism, was used to find distinguishing TCR V-J signatures. After blood sampling, hyperthyroidism patients were treated with methimazole at a starting dose of 30 mg daily, and ophthalmopathy patients were treated with high-dose intravenous methylprednisolone.

Moderately to severely active disease, a Clinical Activity Score of at least 3, a NOSPECS grade of at least 4, and a duration under 3 months were present in ophthalmopathy patients. Exclusion was applied to patients with uncontrolled infections, other autoimmune diseases, pregnancy or lactation. Diagnoses were established on the basis of clinical symptoms, serum thyroxine and TRAb, thyroid ultrasound, and orbital computed tomography. PBMCs were isolated from around 10 ml of fresh peripheral blood by Ficoll-Paque density gradient centrifugation. Trizol reagent was used to extract total RNA, and RNA quality was then checked on an Agilent 2100 Bioanalyzer. The TCR beta CDR3 regions were amplified from the RNA transcripts. The TCR CDR3 was subjected to a first round of RT-PCR using the HTBI primer set and the Qiagen OneStep RT-PCR kit. Libraries were constructed in a second round of multiplex PCR, after which size selection and purification were carried out. Sequencing of the libraries was done on an Illumina HiSeq2000 using paired-end 100 bp reads. Per the original workflow: SOAPnuke was used to process the raw data, removing reads that contained adapters or uncalled bases, had a mean Phred below 15, or lacked an exact match to the constant primer or identifier. COPE v1.2.5 was used to merge high-quality paired reads, and clonotypes were defined as unique nucleotide sequences. MiTCR v1.1 was used to align the clonotypes against IMGT TRBV, TRBD and TRBJ reference segments. Only V-J combinations with frequency above 0.0001, covering 99% to 99.2% of repertoires, were analysed. The TCS score was defined as the ratio of F50 (clonal expansion) to E x V (chaos), calculated using BLOSUM62-based TCRdist between CDR3 peptides within each V-J. Welch's t-statistics and random forest reduced 500 to 550 V-J features to some 14, which were used in a naive Bayes classifier (R e1071). The similarity between thyroid and blood repertoires was quantified using the Morisita-Horn index. The raw public reads went through TCRdb reprocessing: fastp at Q25, MiXCR clone calling, in-frame beta chains kept. Every CDR3 protein is listed once, alongside the most common genes and DNA of its rows. The V and J calls come from TCRdb's annotation, not from the publication. The sample table shows about 53,000 distinct CDR3 sequences, and around 50% are seen once. The top ten constitute around an eighth of the sample.

General study outcomes and caveats: In validation, the model predicted progression to ophthalmopathy with approximately 69% sensitivity and 72% to 75% specificity, a median of 6.5 months before onset. A model built on a 13 V-J signature distinguished ophthalmopathy from stable hyperthyroidism, reaching about 89% sensitivity and around 82% specificity in cross-validation and 80%/75% in testing. Sample size was not statistically predetermined, and blinding of investigators to group allocation was not performed. Most expanded thyroid clonotypes (frequency above 0.001) were also found in blood, which suggests that blood repertoires may mirror thyroid immune responses.

In this sample, this clonotype turned up many times. This clone's antigen is unknown. Qualities for individual bases were not recorded, and no much larger clone is one base off. Reading from cysteine to phenylalanine, the CDR3 counts 16 amino acids. The kept DNA is CDR3 alone, 48 bases in frame from the first base. CDR1 and CDR2 are read off the germline V gene as ENHRY and SYGVKD. V has 2 bases trimmed and J has 4 bases trimmed; junction bases matching no gene number 10. Source material: blood. This receptor was identified in a woman younger than 45 with Graves' ophthalmopathy. The rearranged segments are TRBV10-3 and TRBJ1-1, with 7 junctional bases fitting TRBD1. CDR3 reads: CAISETQEGAPTEAFF. The nucleotide sequence reads as follows: TGTGCCATCAGTGAGACTCAGGAGGGGGCGCCCACTGAAGCTTTCTTT.